This TCR beta chain comes out of a study of control samples from healthy donors and cancer patients. TCRdb's table, derived via immunoSEQ multiplex PCR, lists solely in-frame clones and lacks some. The sample has around 80,000 clones, roughly 89% seen once; the top ten hold roughly a sixth. The sample taken for sequencing was blood. This TCR derives from a man aged 45-65 years in good health.

This CDR3 reads CASSSYSGNSPLHF. As DNA, the CDR3 is TGTGCCAGCAGTTCTTACAGTGGTAATTCACCCCTCCACTTT. The V and J genes are TRBV6-5 and TRBJ1-6; D gene unclear. V was cut by 4 bases and J by 6 bases, with 10 bases left in between. The CDR3 runs to 14 residues. CDR1 and CDR2 (germline): MNHEY, SVGAGI.